Listed below are T cell receptor beta chains from one sample, sequenced in a study of T cell responses to AZD1222 COVID-19 vaccine. Assay used: immunoSEQ multiplex PCR; TCRdb lists only in-frame clones, some missing. The sample yields 150,000 to 200,000 clones, approximately 94% seen once. This specimen consisted of peripheral blood, obtained on day 0 of AZD1222 vaccination. The origin of the receptors is an adult in good health. Both conserved end residues are part of each CDR3. The D gene is left open where the match is weak.

J gene	V gene	D gene	CDR3 protein	CDR3 DNA
TRBJ2-1	TRBV7-2	NA	CASSSPSYEQFF	TGTGCCAGCAGCTCCCCTTCCTATGAGCAGTTCTTC
TRBJ1-3	TRBV6-6	NA	CASSQQGRTPSGNTIYF	TGTGCCAGCAGTCAACAGGGACGCACACCCTCTGGAAACACCATATATTTT
TRBJ1-2	TRBV9	NA	CASSATANYGYTF	TGTGCCAGCAGCGCGACAGCTAACTATGGCTACACCTTC
TRBJ2-1	TRBV7-9	NA	CASSLALSGFSYNEQFF	TGTGCCAGCAGCTTAGCGTTGTCTGGGTTCTCCTACAATGAGCAGTTCTTC
TRBJ1-2	TRBV28	NA	CASSTSGTANYGYTF	TGTGCCAGCAGCACTTCCGGGACGGCTAACTATGGCTACACCTTC
TRBJ2-7	TRBV6-5	TRBD2	CASSYDALAGEHEQYF	TGTGCCAGCAGTTACGATGCGCTAGCGGGAGAGCACGAGCAGTACTTC
TRBJ2-2	TRBV2	TRBD1	CASSALRTGRAGELFF	TGTGCCAGCAGTGCGTTAAGGACAGGAAGGGCCGGGGAGCTGTTTTTT
TRBJ2-7	TRBV12-2	NA	CASRLQPGSRYEQYF	TGTGCAAGTCGCTTACAACCGGGAAGCCGATACGAGCAGTACTTC
TRBJ2-1	TRBV27	TRBD2	CASSPGNPGLAGDNEQFF	TGTGCCAGCAGTCCTGGCAACCCGGGACTAGCGGGGGACAATGAGCAGTTCTTC
TRBJ2-3	TRBV27	NA	CASSRGDRAVTQYF	TGTGCCAGCTCCAGGGGGGACAGAGCCGTAACGCAGTATTTT
TRBJ1-1	TRBV27	NA	CASRDRGSGVRNTEAFF	TGTGCCAGCAGAGACCGTGGCAGCGGGGTTCGGAACACTGAAGCTTTCTTT
TRBJ2-2	TRBV6-5	TRBD1	CASSYSTGAGELFF	TGTGCCAGCAGTTACTCGACAGGGGCCGGGGAGCTGTTTTTT
TRBJ1-2	TRBV28	NA	CASTADSLSGYGYTF	TGTGCCAGCACCGCCGACAGCCTGAGTGGCTATGGCTACACCTTC
TRBJ1-5	TRBV27	NA	CASSRAGDNQPQHF	TGTGCCAGCAGCCGGGCAGGAGACAATCAGCCCCAGCATTTT